This T cell receptor (beta chain) was captured in a study of identical twins. Broader study findings: The degree of excess twin sharing was weaker in beta out-of-frame sequences.

This clonotype turned up a few times. Antigen unknown. MiXCR, applied by TCRdb to the 5' RACE reads, yields one record per CDR3 protein. The sample shows under 450,000 distinct CDR3 sequences, about 18% of them seen only once. Germline V CDR1 and CDR2: KGHSH, LQKENI. Trimming stripped 3 bases from V and 3 bases from J, with 9 bases between. The CDR3 has 13 amino acids. The V call is TRBV18, the J call TRBJ2-7; tentatively, D is TRBD1 (6 bases). The sequenced sample was naive T cells sorted from blood. The sequence came from a man aged 45 to 65 in good health. The DNA of the CDR3 is TGTGCCAGCTCACCGGCACAGGGCTACGAGCAGTACTTC. Translation: CASSPAQGYEQYF. The variable domain in full, with the rest retrieved from reference TRBV18 and TRBJ2-7, is NAGVMQNPRHLVRRRGQEARLRCSPMKGHSHVYWYRQLPEEGLKFMVYLQKENIIDESGMPKERFSAEFPKEGPSILRIQQVVRGDSAAYFCASSPAQGYEQYFGPGTRLTVT.